The clone carrying this T cell receptor (beta chain) appeared a single time. The antigen remains undetermined. These data originate in a study of cytomegalovirus exposure and HLA in healthy donors. Overall study context: Samples from HLA-typed donors yielded 65 million to 85 million unique TCRs in an early data release.

With 2 bases removed from V and 4 bases from J, the gap between germline ends came to 6 bases. Germline CDR1 is SGHDN and CDR2 is FVKESK. CDR3 length: 12 residues. Primers for the PCR totalled 60 Vbeta and 13 Jbeta. Sequencing was performed with immunoSEQ multiplex PCR; in TCRdb, only in-frame clones are kept and a portion is missing. The sample includes approximately 300,000 clones, almost 85% of them seen just once. Study results and caveats: Roughly uniform sequencing depth across donors was assumed, possibly incorrectly. Within the data, a cluster of highly shared sequence variants was likely a sequencing artifact.

The sequence was collected from a woman aged 40 to 50 in good health and CMV-seropositive. The sequenced sample was PBMCs. This chain links TRBV14 with TRBJ2-7; D ambiguous. The CDR3 is CASSQSRYEQYF. The CDR3 DNA reads as TGTGCCAGCAGCCAAAGTCGGTACGAGCAGTACTTC.